This entry is about one T cell receptor beta chain. The antigen remains undetermined. This entry belongs to a study of cytomegalovirus exposure and HLA in healthy donors. Whole-study context: As an earlier analysis found, 180 million or so T cells yielded about 120 million unique TCR beta sequences. Among 398 genotyped donors, 65% to 90% fell in the Caucasian-associated ancestry cluster. Broader study findings: Several of the most significant clusters appeared linked to common viral pathogens, based on a later analysis. A later analysis, which compared TCR beta chains of equal frequency, found the HLA-associated ones more clonally expanded.

In the PCR, 60 Vbeta and 13 Jbeta primers were used. Generated by immunoSEQ multiplex PCR, the TCRdb table keeps only in-frame clones and is missing some. The data show 90,000 to 100,000 clones, less than 80% seen once. CDR3 size: 13 residues. Germline assignment: CDR1 GTSNPN and CDR2 SVGIG (reference sequence). The germline V and J ends were trimmed by 1 base and 4 bases, with 10 bases remaining between them. The sequence derives from a boy aged 5 to 17 in good health and CMV-seropositive. The chain is built from TRBV30 and TRBJ1-2; perhaps TRBD1 as D (5 bases). The material sequenced was PBMCs. CDR3 sequence: CAWSATGLYGYTF. The CDR3 bases are TGTGCCTGGAGTGCCACAGGTCTCTATGGCTACACCTTC.